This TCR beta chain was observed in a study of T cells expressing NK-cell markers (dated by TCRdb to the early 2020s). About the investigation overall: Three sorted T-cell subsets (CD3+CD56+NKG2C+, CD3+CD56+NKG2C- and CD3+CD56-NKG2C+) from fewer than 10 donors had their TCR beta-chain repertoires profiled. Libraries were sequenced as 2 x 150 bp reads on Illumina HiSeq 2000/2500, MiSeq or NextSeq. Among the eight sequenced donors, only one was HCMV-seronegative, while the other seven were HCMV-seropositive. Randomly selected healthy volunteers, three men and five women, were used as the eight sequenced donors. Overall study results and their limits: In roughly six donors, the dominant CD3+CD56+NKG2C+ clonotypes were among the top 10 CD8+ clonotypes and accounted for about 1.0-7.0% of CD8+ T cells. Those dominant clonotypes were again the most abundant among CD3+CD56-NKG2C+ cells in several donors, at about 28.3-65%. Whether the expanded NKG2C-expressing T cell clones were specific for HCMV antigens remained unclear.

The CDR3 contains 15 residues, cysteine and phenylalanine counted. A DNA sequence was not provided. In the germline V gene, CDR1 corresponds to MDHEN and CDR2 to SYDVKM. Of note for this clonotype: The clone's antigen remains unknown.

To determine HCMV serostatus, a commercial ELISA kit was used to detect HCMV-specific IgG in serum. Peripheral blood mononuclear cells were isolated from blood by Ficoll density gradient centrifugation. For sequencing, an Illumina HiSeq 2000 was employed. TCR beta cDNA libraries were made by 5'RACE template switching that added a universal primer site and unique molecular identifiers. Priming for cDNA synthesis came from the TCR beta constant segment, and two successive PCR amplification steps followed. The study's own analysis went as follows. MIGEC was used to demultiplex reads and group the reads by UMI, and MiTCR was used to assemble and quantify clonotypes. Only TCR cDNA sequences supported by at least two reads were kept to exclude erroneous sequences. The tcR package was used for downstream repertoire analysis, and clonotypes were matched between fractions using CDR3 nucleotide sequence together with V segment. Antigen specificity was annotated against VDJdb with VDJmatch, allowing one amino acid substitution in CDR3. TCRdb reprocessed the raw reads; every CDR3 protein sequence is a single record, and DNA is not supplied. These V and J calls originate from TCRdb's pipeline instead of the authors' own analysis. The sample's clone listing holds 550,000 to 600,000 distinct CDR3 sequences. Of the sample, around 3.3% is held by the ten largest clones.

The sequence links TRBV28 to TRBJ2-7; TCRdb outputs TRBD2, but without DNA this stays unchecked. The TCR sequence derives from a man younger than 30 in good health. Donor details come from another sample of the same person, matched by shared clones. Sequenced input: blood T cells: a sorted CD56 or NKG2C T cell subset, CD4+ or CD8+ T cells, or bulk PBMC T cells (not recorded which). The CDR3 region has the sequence CASMEGGHTLYEQYF.